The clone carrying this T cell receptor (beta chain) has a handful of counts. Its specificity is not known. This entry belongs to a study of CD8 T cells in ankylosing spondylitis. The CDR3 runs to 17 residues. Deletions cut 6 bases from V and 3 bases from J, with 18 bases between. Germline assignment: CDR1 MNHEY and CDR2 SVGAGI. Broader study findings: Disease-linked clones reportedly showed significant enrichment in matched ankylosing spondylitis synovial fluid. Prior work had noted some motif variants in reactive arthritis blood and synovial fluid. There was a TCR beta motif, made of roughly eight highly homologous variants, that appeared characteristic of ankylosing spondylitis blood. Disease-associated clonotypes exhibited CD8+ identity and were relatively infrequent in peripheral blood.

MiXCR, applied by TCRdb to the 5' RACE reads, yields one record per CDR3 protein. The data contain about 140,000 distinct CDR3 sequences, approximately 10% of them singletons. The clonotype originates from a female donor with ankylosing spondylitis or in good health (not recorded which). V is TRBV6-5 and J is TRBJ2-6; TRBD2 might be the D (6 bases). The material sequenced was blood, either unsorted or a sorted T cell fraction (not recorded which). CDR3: CASSYALLGGGANVLTF. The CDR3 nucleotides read TGTGCCAGCAGCTACGCCTTGTTGGGGGGTGGGGCCAACGTCCTGACTTTC.